One and the same sample provided the 7 T cell receptor beta chains below, sequenced in a study of cytomegalovirus exposure and HLA in healthy donors. It was with 60 Vbeta and 13 Jbeta primers that the PCR ran. Clones were read by immunoSEQ multiplex PCR, and TCRdb kept only the in-frame ones, dropping some. Of some 120,000 clones in the sample, 70% to 75% were seen once. The sample taken for sequencing was PBMCs. These receptors came from a man aged 25-45 years in good health and CMV-seronegative.

The CDR3 spells CSVASLGKLETQYF. The CDR3 DNA reads as TGCAGCGTTGCGAGCCTAGGAAAGTTAGAGACCCAGTACTTC. The chain joins TRBV29-1 to TRBJ2-5; D is ambiguous. The CDR3 contains 14 residues. The V end lost 4 bases, the J end lost 4 bases, and 16 bases lay between the germline ends. Germline V gene data show CDR1 as SQVTM and CDR2 as ANQGSEA.

This sequence joins TRBV7-2 and TRBJ2-1, with D maybe TRBD1 (6 bases). The germline V gene encodes CDR1 SGHTA and CDR2 FQGNSA. There are 13 residues in the CDR3. The V gene lost 5 bases and the J gene lost 8 bases, with 13 bases spanning the gap. For the CDR3, the DNA is TGTGCCAGCAGCCCGGACAGATTCCATGAGCAGTTCTTC. Protein: CASSPDRFHEQFF.

On this clone itself: The junction differs from germline at one of its ends, possibly a read error. This chain joins TRBV6-6 and TRBJ2-5; D possibly corresponds to TRBD2 (5 bases). The CDR3 is made up of 13 amino acids. Germline-derived CDR1 and CDR2 are MNHNY and SVGAGI (reference sequence). CDR3 sequence: CASSFDYQETQYF. For the CDR3, the DNA is TGTGCCAGCAGTTTTGACTACCAGGAGACCCAGTACTTC.

The chain links TRBV15 to TRBJ2-7, with a possible D match to TRBD2 (5 bases). In germline, CDR1 is LNHNV, CDR2 YYDKDF (reference sequence). With 4 bases removed from V and 5 bases from J, the gap between germline ends came to 15 bases. The CDR3 runs 14 residues. CDR3 in DNA: TGTGCCACCAGCACCAGACTGACCGGGGACGAGCAGTACTTC. It translates to CATSTRLTGDEQYF.

The chain has TRBV5-1 and TRBJ1-1, with D hard to call. The CDR3 contains 15 residues. Looked up from germline, CDR1 is SGHRS and CDR2 is YFSETQ. With 4 bases removed from V and 1 base from J, the gap between germline ends came to 14 bases. The CDR3 DNA is TGCGCCAGCAGCCCGACGGCGCGGCAGAACACTGAAGCTTTCTTT. It translates to CASSPTARQNTEAFF.

The genes are TRBV4-2 and TRBJ2-5; D is ambiguous. This CDR3 region has 15 residues. CDR1 and CDR2 from the germline V gene are LGHNA and YNFKEQ. Trimming pared 0 bases from V and 4 bases from J, leaving 12 bases between. The CDR3 sequence: CASSQDSQRLETQYF. The CDR3 coding sequence is TGTGCCAGCAGCCAAGATTCTCAGCGATTAGAGACCCAGTACTTC.

The chain is built from TRBV5-1 and TRBJ2-7; D is perhaps TRBD1 (5 bases). V gave up 4 bases and J gave up 1 base, with 15 bases separating them. The CDR3 extends over 15 amino acids. The germline gives CDR1 SGHRS, CDR2 YFSETQ. This CDR3 is CASSRRQYSSYEQYF. The CDR3 DNA sequence: TGCGCCAGCAGCCGCAGACAGTATTCATCCTACGAGCAGTACTTC.